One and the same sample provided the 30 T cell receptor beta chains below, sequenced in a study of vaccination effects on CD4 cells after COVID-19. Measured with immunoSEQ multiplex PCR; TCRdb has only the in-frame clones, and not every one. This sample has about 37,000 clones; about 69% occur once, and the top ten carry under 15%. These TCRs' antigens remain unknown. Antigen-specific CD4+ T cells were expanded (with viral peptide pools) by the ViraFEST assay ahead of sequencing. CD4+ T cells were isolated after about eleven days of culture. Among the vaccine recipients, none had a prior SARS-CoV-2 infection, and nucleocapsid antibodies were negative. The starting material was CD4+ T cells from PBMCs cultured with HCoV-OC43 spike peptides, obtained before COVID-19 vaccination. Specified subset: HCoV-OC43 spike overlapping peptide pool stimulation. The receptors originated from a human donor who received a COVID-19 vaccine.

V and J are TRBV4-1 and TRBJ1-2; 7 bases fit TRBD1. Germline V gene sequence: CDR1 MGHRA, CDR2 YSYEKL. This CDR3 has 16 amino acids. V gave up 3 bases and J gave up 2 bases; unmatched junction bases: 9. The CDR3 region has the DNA TGCGCCAGCAGCCAGCCCAGACAGGGACGAAACTATGGCTACACCTTC. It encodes CASSQPRQGRNYGYTF.

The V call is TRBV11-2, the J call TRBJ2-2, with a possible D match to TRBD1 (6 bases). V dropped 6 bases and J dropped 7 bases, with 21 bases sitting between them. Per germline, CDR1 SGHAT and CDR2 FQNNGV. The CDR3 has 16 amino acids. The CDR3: CASRSLGQGFGGELFF. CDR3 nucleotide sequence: TGTGCCAGCAGGAGTTTGGGCCAGGGGTTTGGCGGGGAGCTGTTTTTT.

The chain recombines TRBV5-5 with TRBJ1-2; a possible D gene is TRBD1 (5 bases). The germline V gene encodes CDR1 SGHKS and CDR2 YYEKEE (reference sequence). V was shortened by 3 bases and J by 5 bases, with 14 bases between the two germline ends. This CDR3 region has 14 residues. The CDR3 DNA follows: TGTGCCAGCAGCTCCGAACCAGGGAGATATGGCTACACCTTC. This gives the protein CASSSEPGRYGYTF.

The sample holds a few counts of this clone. The DNA for the CDR3 is TGTGCCAGCAGGGGAGGCGGCACAGATACGCAGTATTTT. As protein: CASRGGGTDTQYF. The V and J genes are TRBV6-6 and TRBJ2-3; D is perhaps TRBD2 (6 bases). Trimming left V 6 bases short and J 1 base short, with 8 bases between. CDR1 and CDR2 (germline): MNHNY, SVGAGI (reference sequence). This CDR3 is built from 13 residues.

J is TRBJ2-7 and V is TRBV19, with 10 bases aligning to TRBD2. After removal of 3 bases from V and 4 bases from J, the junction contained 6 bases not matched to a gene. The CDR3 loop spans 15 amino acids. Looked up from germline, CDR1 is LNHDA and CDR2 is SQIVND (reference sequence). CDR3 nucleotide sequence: TGTGCCAGTAGTATCTATCTAGCGGGGGAATACGAGCAGTACTTC. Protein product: CASSIYLAGEYEQYF.

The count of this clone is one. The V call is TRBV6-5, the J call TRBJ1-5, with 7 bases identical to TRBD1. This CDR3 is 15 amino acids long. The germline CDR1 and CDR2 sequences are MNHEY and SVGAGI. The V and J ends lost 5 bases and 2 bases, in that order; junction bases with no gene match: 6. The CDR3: CASSTRTGGNQPQHF. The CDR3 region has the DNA TGTGCCAGCAGTACACGGACAGGTGGCAATCAGCCCCAGCATTTT.

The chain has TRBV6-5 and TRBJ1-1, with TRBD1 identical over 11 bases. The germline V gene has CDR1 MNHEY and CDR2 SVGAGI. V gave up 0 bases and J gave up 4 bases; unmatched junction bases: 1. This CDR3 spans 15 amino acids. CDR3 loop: CASSYSDRGRTEAFF. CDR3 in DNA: TGTGCCAGCAGTTACTCGGACAGGGGGCGCACTGAAGCTTTCTTT.

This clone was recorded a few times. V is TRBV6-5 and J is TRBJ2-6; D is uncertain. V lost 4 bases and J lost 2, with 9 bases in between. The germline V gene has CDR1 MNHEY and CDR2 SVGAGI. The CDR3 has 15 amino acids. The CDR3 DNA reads TGTGCCAGCAGTTTTTCTGGGACTGGGGCCAACGTCCTGACTTTC. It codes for CASSFSGTGANVLTF.

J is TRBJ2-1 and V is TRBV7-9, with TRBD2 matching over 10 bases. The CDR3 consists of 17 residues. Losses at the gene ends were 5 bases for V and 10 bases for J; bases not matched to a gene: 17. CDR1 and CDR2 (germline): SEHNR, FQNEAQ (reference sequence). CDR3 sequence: CASSRTASSGGTWEQFF. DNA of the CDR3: TGTGCCAGCAGCAGAACCGCATCTAGCGGGGGCACCTGGGAGCAGTTCTTC. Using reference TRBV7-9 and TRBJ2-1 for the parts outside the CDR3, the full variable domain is DTGVSQNPRHKITKRGQNVTFRCDPISEHNRLYWYRQTLGQGPEFLTYFQNEAQLEKSRLLSDRFSAERPKGSFSTLEIQRTEQGDSAMYLCASSRTASSGGTWEQFFGPGTRLTVL.

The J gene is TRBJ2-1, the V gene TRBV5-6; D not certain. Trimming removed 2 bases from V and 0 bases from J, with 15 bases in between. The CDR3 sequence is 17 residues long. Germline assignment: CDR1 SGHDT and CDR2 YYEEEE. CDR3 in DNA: TGTGCCAGCAGCTTCGGAAACCGATTAAGCTCCTACAATGAGCAGTTCTTC. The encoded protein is CASSFGNRLSSYNEQFF. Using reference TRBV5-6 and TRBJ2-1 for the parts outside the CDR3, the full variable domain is DAGVTQSPTHLIKTRGQQVTLRCSPKSGHDTVSWYQQALGQGPQFIFQYYEEEERQRGNFPDRFSGHQFPNYSSELNVNALLLGDSALYLCASSFGNRLSSYNEQFFGPGTRLTVL.

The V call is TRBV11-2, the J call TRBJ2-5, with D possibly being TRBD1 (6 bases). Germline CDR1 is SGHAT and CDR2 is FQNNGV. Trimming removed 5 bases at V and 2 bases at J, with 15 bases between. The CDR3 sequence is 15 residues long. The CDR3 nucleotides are TGTGCCAGCAGCCAAGGGGGTTGGGGGCAAGAGACCCAGTACTTC. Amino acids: CASSQGGWGQETQYF.

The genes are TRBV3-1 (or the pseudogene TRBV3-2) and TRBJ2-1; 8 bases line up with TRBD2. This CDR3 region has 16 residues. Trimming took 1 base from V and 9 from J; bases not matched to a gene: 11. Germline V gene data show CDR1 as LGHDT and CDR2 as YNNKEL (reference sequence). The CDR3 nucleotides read TGTGCCAGCAGCCAAGGTGGGACTAGTTGGCCCCCTGAGCAGTTCTTC. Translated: CASSQGGTSWPPEQFF.

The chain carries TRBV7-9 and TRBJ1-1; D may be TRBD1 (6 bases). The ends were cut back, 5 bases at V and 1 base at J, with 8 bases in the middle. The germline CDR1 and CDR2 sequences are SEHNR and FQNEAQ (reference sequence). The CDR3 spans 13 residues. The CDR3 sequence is CASSPQGNTEAFF. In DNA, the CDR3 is TGTGCCAGCAGCCCACAGGGGAACACTGAAGCTTTCTTT.

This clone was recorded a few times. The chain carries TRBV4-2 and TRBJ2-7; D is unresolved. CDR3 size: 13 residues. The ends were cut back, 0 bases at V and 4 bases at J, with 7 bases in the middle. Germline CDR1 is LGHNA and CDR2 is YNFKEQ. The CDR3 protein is CASSQDLGYEQYF. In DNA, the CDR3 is TGTGCCAGCAGCCAAGATTTGGGGTACGAGCAGTACTTC.

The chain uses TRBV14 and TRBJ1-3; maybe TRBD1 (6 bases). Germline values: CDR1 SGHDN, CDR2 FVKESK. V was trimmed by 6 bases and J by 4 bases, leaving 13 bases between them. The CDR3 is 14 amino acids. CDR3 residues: CASRTGGRGNTIYF. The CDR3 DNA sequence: TGTGCCAGCAGGACAGGAGGACGGGGAAACACCATATATTTT.

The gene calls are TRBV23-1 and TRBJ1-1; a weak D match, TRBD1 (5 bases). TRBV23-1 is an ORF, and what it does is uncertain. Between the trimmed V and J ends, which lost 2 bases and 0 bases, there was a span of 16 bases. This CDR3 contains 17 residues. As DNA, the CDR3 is TGCGCCAGCAGTCAAATACCCCCACAACAGGTGAACACTGAAGCTTTCTTT. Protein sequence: CASSQIPPQQVNTEAFF.

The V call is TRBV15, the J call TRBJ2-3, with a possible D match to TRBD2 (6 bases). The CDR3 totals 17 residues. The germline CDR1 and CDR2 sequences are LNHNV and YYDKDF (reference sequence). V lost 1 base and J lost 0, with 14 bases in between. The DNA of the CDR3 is TGTGCCACCAGCAGAGTGGGAGGAGGGCCTAGCACAGATACGCAGTATTTT. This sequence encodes CATSRVGGGPSTDTQYF.

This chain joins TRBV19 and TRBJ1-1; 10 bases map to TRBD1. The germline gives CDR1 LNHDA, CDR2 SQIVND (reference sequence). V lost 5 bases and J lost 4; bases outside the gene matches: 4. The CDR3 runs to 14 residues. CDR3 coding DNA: TGTGCCAGTAGTGTGACAGGGGGCGGCACTGAAGCTTTCTTT. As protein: CASSVTGGGTEAFF.

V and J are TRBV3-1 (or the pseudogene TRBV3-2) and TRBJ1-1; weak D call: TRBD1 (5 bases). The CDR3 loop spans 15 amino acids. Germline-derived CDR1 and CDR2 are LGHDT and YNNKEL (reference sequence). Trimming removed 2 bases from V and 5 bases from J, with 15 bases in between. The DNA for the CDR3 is TGTGCCAGCAGCCAATCACCGGGGCTGAGGACTGAAGCTTTCTTT. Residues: CASSQSPGLRTEAFF.

The chain's CDR3 is CASSTGLAGSRADTQYF. The CDR3 DNA follows: TGTGCCAGCAGCACTGGACTAGCGGGAAGTAGGGCAGATACGCAGTATTTT. V is TRBV11-3 and J is TRBJ2-3; 12 bases line up with TRBD2. Per germline, CDR1 SGHNT and CDR2 YENEEA. The CDR3 length is 17 residues. Germline trimming cut 5 bases from V and 4 bases from J; bases unmatched to any gene: 10.

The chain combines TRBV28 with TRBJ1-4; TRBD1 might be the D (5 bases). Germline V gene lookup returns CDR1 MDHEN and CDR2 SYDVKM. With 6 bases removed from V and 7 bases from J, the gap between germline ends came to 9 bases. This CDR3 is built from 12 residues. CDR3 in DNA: TGTGCCAGCAGGGGACCAGTTGAAAAACTGTTTTTT. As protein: CASRGPVEKLFF.

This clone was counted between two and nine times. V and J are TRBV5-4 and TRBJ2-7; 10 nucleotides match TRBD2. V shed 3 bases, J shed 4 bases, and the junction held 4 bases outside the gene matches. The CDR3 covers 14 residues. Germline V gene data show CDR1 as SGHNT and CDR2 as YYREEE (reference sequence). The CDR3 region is CASSSPGLAYEQYF. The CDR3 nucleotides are TGTGCCAGCAGCTCGCCGGGACTAGCGTACGAGCAGTACTTC.

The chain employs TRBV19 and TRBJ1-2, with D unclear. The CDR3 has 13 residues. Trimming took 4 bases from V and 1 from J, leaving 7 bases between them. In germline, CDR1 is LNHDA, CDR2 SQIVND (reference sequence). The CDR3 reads CASSTHNNYGYTF. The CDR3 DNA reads TGTGCCAGTAGTACCCATAATAACTATGGCTACACCTTC.

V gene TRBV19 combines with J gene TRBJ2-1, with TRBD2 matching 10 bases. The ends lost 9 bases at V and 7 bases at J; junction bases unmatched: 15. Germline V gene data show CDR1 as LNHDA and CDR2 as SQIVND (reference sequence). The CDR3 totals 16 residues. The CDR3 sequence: CASPLSVAGGLNEQFF. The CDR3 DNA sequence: TGTGCCAGCCCCCTCAGTGTAGCGGGAGGCTTGAATGAGCAGTTCTTC.

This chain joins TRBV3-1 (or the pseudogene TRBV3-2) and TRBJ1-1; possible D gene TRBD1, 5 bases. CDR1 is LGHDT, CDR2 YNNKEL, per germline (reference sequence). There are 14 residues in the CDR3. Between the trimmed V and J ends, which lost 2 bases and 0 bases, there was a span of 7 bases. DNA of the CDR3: TGTGCCAGCAGCCAATGGGGGTTGAACACTGAAGCTTTCTTT. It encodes CASSQWGLNTEAFF.

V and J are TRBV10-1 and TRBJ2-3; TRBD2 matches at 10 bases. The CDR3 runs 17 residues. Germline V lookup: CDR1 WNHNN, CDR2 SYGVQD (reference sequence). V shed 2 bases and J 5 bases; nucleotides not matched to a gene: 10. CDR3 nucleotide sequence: TGCGCCAGCAGTGAGGCGGGCCTAGCGGGGGAGCGAGATACGCAGTATTTT. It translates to CASSEAGLAGERDTQYF.

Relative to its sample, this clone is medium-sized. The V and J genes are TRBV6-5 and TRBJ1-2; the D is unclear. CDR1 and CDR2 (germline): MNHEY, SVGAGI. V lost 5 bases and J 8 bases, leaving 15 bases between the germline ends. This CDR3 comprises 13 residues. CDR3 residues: CASSPSPNRGYTF. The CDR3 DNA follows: TGTGCCAGCAGTCCAAGTCCCAACCGGGGCTACACCTTC.

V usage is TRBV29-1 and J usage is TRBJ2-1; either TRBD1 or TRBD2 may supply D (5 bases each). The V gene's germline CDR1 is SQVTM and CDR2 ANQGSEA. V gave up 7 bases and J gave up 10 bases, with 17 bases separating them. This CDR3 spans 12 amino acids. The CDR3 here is CSAAYRQREQFF. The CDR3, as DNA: TGCAGCGCCGCATATCGACAGCGGGAGCAGTTCTTC.

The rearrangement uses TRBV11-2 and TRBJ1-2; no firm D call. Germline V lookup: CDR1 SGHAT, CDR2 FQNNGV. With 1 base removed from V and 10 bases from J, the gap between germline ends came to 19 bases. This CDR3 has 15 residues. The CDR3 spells CASSLGAWPEHVYTF. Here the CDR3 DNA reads TGTGCCAGCAGCTTAGGGGCATGGCCAGAACATGTCTACACCTTC.

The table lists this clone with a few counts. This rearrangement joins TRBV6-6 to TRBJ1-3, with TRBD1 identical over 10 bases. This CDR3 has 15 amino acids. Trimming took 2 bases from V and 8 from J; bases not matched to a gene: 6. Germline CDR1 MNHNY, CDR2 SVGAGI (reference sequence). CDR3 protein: CASSYGGQGSDTIYF. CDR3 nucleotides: TGTGCCAGCAGTTACGGGGGACAGGGGTCGGACACCATATATTTT.